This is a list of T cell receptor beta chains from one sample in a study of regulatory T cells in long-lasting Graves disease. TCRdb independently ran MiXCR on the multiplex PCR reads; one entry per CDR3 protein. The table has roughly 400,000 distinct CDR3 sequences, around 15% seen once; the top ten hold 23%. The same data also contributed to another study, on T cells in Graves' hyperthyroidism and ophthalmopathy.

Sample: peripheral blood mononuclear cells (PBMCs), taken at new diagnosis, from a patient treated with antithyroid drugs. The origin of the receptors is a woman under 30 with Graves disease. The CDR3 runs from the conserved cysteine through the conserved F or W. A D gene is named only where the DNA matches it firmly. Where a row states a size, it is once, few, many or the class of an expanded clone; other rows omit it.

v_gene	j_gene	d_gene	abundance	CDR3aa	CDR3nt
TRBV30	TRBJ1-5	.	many	CAFDWQGSQPQHF	TGTGCCTTCGACTGGCAGGGGAGTCAGCCCCAGCATTTT
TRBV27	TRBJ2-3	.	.	CASSSRADLTDTQYF	TGTGCCAGCAGCTCCAGGGCCGATCTTACAGATACGCAGTATTTT
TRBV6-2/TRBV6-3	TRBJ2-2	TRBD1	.	CASRRGTGGNTGELFF	TGTGCCAGCAGACGAGGGACAGGAGGAAACACCGGGGAGCTGTTTTTT
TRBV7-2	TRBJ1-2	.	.	CASSLDSSNYGYTF	TGTGCCAGCAGCCTCGACTCGTCCAACTATGGCTACACCTTC
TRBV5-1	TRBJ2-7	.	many	CASSLIEEASLYEQYF	TGCGCCAGCAGCTTAATAGAGGAGGCTAGCTTGTACGAGCAGTACTTC
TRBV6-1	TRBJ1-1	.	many	CATGPRNGNTEAFF	TGTGCCACCGGTCCCAGAAACGGGAACACTGAAGCTTTCTTT
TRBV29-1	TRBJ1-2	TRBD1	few	CSVEGGQGNYGYTF	TGCAGCGTTGAGGGGGGACAGGGGAACTATGGCTACACCTTC
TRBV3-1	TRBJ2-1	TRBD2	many	CASSQDFWREGHNEQFF	TGTGCCAGCAGCCAAGATTTCTGGCGGGAGGGCCACAATGAGCAGTTCTTC
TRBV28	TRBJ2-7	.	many	CASSFTAVLHEQYF	TGTGCCAGCAGTTTCACCGCGGTCCTCCACGAGCAGTACTTC
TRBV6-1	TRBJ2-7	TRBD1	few	CASSRGQVYEQYF	TGTGCCAGCAGCCGCGGACAGGTTTACGAGCAGTACTTC
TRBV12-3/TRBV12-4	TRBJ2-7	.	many	CASSRIEPLSEQYF	TGTGCCAGCAGCCGAATAGAACCCCTCTCCGAGCAGTACTTC
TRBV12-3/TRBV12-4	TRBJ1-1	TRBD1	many	CASSGQGLRAFF	TGTGCCAGCAGTGGACAGGGTCTCAGGGCTTTCTTT
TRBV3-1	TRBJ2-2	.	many	CASSQVEGRMELFF	TGTGCCAGCAGCCAAGTTGAGGGTCGCATGGAGCTGTTTTTT
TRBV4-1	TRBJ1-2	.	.	CASSQDFRQNYGYTF	TGCGCCAGCAGCCAAGATTTCAGACAGAACTATGGCTACACCTTC
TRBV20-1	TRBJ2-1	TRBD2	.	CSAEGLASF	TGCAGTGCAGAGGGACTAGCATCCTTC
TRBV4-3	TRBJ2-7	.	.	CASSQAPAGSFDEQYF	TGCGCCAGCAGCCAAGCCCCGGCAGGGAGTTTTGACGAGCAGTACTTC
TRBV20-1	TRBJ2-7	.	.	CSARDRNSNYEQYF	TGCAGTGCTAGAGATAGGAACAGCAACTACGAGCAGTACTTC
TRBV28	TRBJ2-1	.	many	CASSQSGGPGYNEQFF	TGCGCCAGCAGCCAAAGCGGAGGGCCCGGTTACAATGAGCAGTTCTTC
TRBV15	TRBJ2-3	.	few	CATSPGGSLTDTQYF	TGTGCCACCAGCCCCGGAGGGAGCCTCACAGATACGCAGTATTTT
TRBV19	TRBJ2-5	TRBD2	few	CASREGGETQYF	TGTGCCAGCAGGGAGGGTGGAGAGACCCAGTACTTC
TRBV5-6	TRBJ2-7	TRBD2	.	CASSLGGTSAEQYF	TGTGCCAGCAGCTTGGGAGGGACTAGCGCCGAGCAGTACTTC
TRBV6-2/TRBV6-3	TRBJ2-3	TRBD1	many	CASSVEGAADTQYF	TGTGCCAGCAGCGTTGAGGGGGCGGCAGATACGCAGTATTTT
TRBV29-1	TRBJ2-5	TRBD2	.	CSVASGRETQYF	TGCAGCGTTGCTAGCGGGAGAGAGACCCAGTACTTC
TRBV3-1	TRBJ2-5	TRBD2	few	CASSLSPSGETQYF	TGTGCCAGCAGCCTCAGCCCTAGCGGGGAGACCCAGTACTTC
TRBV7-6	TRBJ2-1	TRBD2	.	CASSLTSGRAGNEQFF	TGTGCCAGCAGCTTAACTAGCGGGAGGGCCGGCAATGAGCAGTTCTTC
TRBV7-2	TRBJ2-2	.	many	CASGSSVSRVITGELFF	TGTGCCAGCGGCTCGAGTGTTAGCAGGGTGATCACCGGGGAGCTGTTTTTT
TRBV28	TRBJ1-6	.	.	CASNLFSSYNSPLHF	TGTGCCAGCAATCTTTTTAGCTCCTATAATTCACCCCTCCACTTT
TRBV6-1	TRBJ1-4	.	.	CASTIQPGLLNEKLFF	TGTGCCAGCACCATACAGCCGGGGCTTCTTAATGAAAAACTGTTTTTT
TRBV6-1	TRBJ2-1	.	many	CASSLQRTGIYNEQFF	TGTGCCAGCAGTCTCCAGCGAACAGGGATCTACAATGAGCAGTTCTTC
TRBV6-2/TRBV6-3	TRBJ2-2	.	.	CASKRLAAQNTGELFF	TGTGCCAGCAAGAGATTAGCGGCACAGAACACCGGGGAGCTGTTTTTT
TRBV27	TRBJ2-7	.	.	CASSSLQSYEQYF	TGTGCCAGCAGTTCCCTTCAGAGCTACGAGCAGTACTTC
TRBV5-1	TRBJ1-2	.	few	CATRDQANYGYTF	TGCGCCACCCGGGACCAAGCTAACTATGGCTACACCTTC
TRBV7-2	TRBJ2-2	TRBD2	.	CASSLAGTTNTGELFF	TGTGCCAGCAGCTTAGCGGGGACTACCAACACCGGGGAGCTGTTTTTT
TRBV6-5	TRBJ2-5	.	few	CASSYPGLGTQYF	TGTGCCAGCAGTTACCCAGGGTTAGGGACCCAGTACTTC
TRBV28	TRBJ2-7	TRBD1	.	CASRTGLTSSYEQYF	TGTGCCAGCAGGACAGGGCTTACGAGCTCCTACGAGCAGTACTTC
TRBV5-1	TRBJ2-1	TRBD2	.	CASSFSGSRHNEQFF	TGCGCCAGCAGCTTTAGCGGGAGCCGGCACAATGAGCAGTTCTTC
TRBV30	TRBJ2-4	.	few	CAWRDSNIQYF	TGTGCCTGGAGGGACAGTAACATTCAGTACTTC
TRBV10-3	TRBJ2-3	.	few	CAISDDPPGTQYF	TGTGCCATCAGTGACGACCCACCGGGCACGCAGTATTTT
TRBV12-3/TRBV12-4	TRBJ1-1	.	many	CASGPHRSPNTEAFF	TGTGCCAGCGGCCCCCATCGCAGCCCGAACACTGAAGCTTTCTTT
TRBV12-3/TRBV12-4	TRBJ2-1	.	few	CASSDLLSKQFF	TGTGCCAGCAGCGACCTTCTTTCTAAGCAGTTCTTC
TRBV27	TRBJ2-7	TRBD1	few	CASAVWTGSEQYF	TGTGCCTCAGCAGTGTGGACAGGGAGTGAGCAGTACTTC
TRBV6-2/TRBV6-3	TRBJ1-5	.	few	CASSGQPGYSNQPQHF	TGTGCCAGCAGTGGACAACCAGGATATAGCAATCAGCCCCAGCATTTT
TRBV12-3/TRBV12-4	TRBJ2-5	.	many	CASSLAEETQYF	TGTGCCAGCAGTTTGGCGGAAGAGACCCAGTACTTC
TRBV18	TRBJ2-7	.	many	CATNAGSPYEQYF	TGTGCCACCAACGCGGGGTCCCCCTACGAGCAGTACTTC
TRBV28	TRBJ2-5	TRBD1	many	CASSPFLGQGSETQYF	TGTGCCAGCAGTCCATTTCTCGGACAGGGGTCAGAGACCCAGTACTTC
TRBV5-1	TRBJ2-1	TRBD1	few	CASSPGTGVNEQFF	TGCGCCAGCAGCCCCGGGACAGGGGTCAATGAGCAGTTCTTC
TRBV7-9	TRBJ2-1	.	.	CASSPAHEQFF	TGTGCCAGCAGCCCTGCTCATGAGCAGTTCTTC
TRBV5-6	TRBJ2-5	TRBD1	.	CASSPRRGLSSIETQYF	TGTGCCAGCAGCCCTCGCAGGGGGTTGTCGTCTATAGAGACCCAGTACTTC
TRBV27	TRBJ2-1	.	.	CASSFGTDTQCF	TGTGCCAGCAGTTTCGGGACCGATACGCAGTGTTTT
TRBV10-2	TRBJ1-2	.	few	CASSDIKNGAGF	TGCGCCAGCAGTGACATTAAGAACGGGGCTGGATTC
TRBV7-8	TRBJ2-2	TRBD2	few	CASSLRLAGGMNTGELFF	TGTGCCAGCAGCTTAAGACTAGCGGGAGGGATGAACACCGGGGAGCTGTTTTTT